Each of the 25 T cell receptor beta chains below was sequenced from the same sample in a study of T-cell reconstitution after alpha-beta-depleted transplantation in children. A library of TCRbeta sequences, prepared with unique molecular identifiers, was generated. TCRdb re-called the PCR reads through MiXCR, storing one row per CDR3 protein. The repertoire includes about 340,000 distinct CDR3 sequences, 15% to 20% of them detected once, and about 41% sits in the top ten. The input for sequencing was PBMCs, mostly from graft donor cells, taken 360 days after TCRalphabeta/CD19-depleted stem cell transplant. The receptors originated from a male patient aged 2 to 9 who had a stem cell transplant for acute lymphoblastic leukemia, so the T cells may come from the graft donor.

The genes are TRBV11-2 and TRBJ2-5; the match to TRBD2 covers 7 bases. Germline CDR1 SGHAT, CDR2 FQNNGV. V was pared by 8 bases and J by 1 base, with 10 bases of the junction left unmatched. This CDR3 is built from 15 residues. CDR3 protein: CASHLRGVGQETQYF. The CDR3, as DNA: TGTGCCAGCCACTTACGGGGGGTGGGCCAAGAGACCCAGTACTTC.

This sequence joins TRBV5-6 and TRBJ2-7; D is possibly TRBD1 (6 bases). V lost 2 bases, J lost 3 bases, and 18 bases lay in between. This CDR3 has 16 residues. CDR1 SGHDT and CDR2 YYEEEE come from the germline V gene. As DNA, the CDR3 is TGTGCCAGCAGCTTTTTCTGGGGACATGAAGACTACGAGCAGTACTTC. Protein: CASSFFWGHEDYEQYF.

This chain uses TRBV29-1 with TRBJ2-5, with D tentatively TRBD1 (7 bases). Germline loops: CDR1 SQVTM, CDR2 ANQGSEA. V was pared by 6 bases and J by 4 bases, with 15 bases between. This CDR3 comprises 13 residues. The CDR3 coding sequence is TGCAGCGTCGCGGGACAGCCGGGAGAGACCCAGTACTTC. Translation gives CSVAGQPGETQYF. Drawing the rest from reference TRBV29-1 and TRBJ2-5, the complete variable domain is SAVISQKPSRDICQRGTSLTIQCQVDSQVTMMFWYRQQPGQSLTLIATANQGSEATYESGFVIDKFPISRPNLTFSTLTVSNMSPEDSSIYLCSVAGQPGETQYFGPGTRLLVL.

The J gene is TRBJ2-3, the V gene TRBV7-8, with TRBD2 matching 11 bases. Germline V lookup: CDR1 SGHVS, CDR2 FQNEAQ. With 3 bases clipped from V and 2 bases from J, the junction kept 7 bases outside the gene matches. This CDR3 comprises 17 residues. The CDR3 DNA reads TGTGCCAGCAGCTTCTCCGGGACTAGCGGCTTCACAGATACGCAGTATTTT. Protein sequence: CASSFSGTSGFTDTQYF.

The chain has TRBV12-3 or TRBV12-4 and TRBJ2-1, with TRBD2 matching 7 bases. With V trimmed by 6 bases and J by 4 bases, 15 bases remained unmatched. The CDR3 consists of 17 residues. This CDR3 is CASRTPTREGLYNEQFF. The CDR3 nucleotides read TGTGCCAGCAGGACCCCCACGAGGGAGGGGCTTTACAATGAGCAGTTCTTC.

The sample holds many counts of this clonotype. This chain links TRBV12-3 or TRBV12-4 with TRBJ2-1, with 10 positions matching TRBD2. With V trimmed by 6 bases and J by 9 bases, 8 bases remained unmatched. The CDR3 is made up of 14 amino acids. The CDR3 bases are TGTGCCAGCAGAACTAGCGGGACCTCCGGTGAGCAGTTCTTC. Amino acids: CASRTSGTSGEQFF.

V is TRBV12-3 or TRBV12-4 and J is TRBJ1-1, with TRBD1 matching over 8 bases. CDR3 length: 15 amino acids. The junction had 6 bases not matched to a gene; V was cut back by 6 bases and J by 0 bases. The CDR3 bases are TGTGCCAGCAGCGTCAGGGGGCCCATGAACACTGAAGCTTTCTTT. This codes for CASSVRGPMNTEAFF.

This clonotype was detected only a few times. The chain carries TRBV4-3 and TRBJ2-1; either TRBD1 or TRBD2 may fit D (5 bases each). The CDR3 spans 17 residues. CDR1 is LGHNA and CDR2 is YSLEER in the germline V gene. Trimming removed 0 bases from V and 5 bases from J, with 17 bases in between. The CDR3 sequence is CASSQDTWGSAHNEQFF. The CDR3 region has the DNA TGCGCCAGCAGCCAAGACACCTGGGGGAGCGCCCACAATGAGCAGTTCTTC.

The chain has TRBV5-1 and TRBJ2-2; D may be TRBD2 (5 bases). V was cut by 3 bases and J by 6 bases, with 12 bases left in between. This CDR3 contains 14 residues. Germline assignment: CDR1 SGHRS and CDR2 YFSETQ. In DNA form, the CDR3 reads TGCGCCAGCAGCTCCCTCCGAGGGCCCGGGGAGCTGTTTTTT. This sequence encodes CASSSLRGPGELFF.

The sample holds a few counts of this clonotype. A much larger clone lies a single base off, so this may be a read error. This chain uses TRBV12-3 or TRBV12-4 with TRBJ2-2; no reliable D call. The V end was cut by 2 bases, the J end by 1 base, with 5 bases between. This CDR3 has 14 amino acids. The CDR3, as DNA: TGTGCCAGCAGTTTAACAGAGAACACCGGGGAGCTGTTTTTT. It codes for CASSLTENTGELFF.

This clonotype was seen many times. V usage is TRBV28 and J usage is TRBJ2-7; 8 bases match TRBD1. The CDR3 has 15 residues. Germline V gives CDR1 MDHEN, CDR2 SYDVKM. With V trimmed by 5 bases and J by 3 bases, 9 bases remained unmatched. DNA for the CDR3: TGTGCCAGCAGTCCCGGACAGGGACCCCTCTACGAGCAGTACTTC. Translated: CASSPGQGPLYEQYF.

The J gene is TRBJ1-4, the V gene TRBV5-1; tentative D call: TRBD1 (5 bases). Germline CDR1 reads SGHRS; CDR2 reads YFSETQ. CDR3 length: 17 residues. The V end was cut by 0 bases, the J end by 2 bases, with 14 bases between. CDR3 sequence (DNA): TGCGCCAGCAGCTTGGGCACAGGTTCCGGCACTAATGAAAAACTGTTTTTT. This translates into CASSLGTGSGTNEKLFF.

In its sample, this clonotype was seen a few times. The V gene is TRBV25-1, the J gene TRBJ2-1, with 14 bases identical to TRBD2. From germline, CDR1 is MGHDK and CDR2 SYGVNS. J gave up 4 bases and V 4 bases, and 3 bases lay outside the gene matches. This CDR3 is built from 16 residues. The CDR3 nucleotides read TGTGCCAGCAGTGTAGGGACTAGCGGGAGTTACAATGAGCAGTTCTTC. Translation: CASSVGTSGSYNEQFF. Complete variable domain (other parts from reference TRBV25-1 and TRBJ2-1): EADIYQTPRYLVIGTGKKITLECSQTMGHDKMYWYQQDPGMELHLIHYSYGVNSTEKGDLSSESTVSRIRTEHFPLTLESARPSHTSQYLCASSVGTSGSYNEQFFGPGTRLTVL.

The chain couples TRBV20-1 to TRBJ2-1; TRBD2 matches 8 bases. The V and J ends lost 6 bases and 8 bases, in that order; junction bases with no gene match: 9. CDR1 DFQATT and CDR2 SNEGSKA come from the germline V gene (reference sequence). This CDR3 is built from 13 residues. CDR3 sequence (DNA): TGCAGTGCCCCGGGACTAGGGGGGTATGAGCAGTTCTTC. This sequence encodes CSAPGLGGYEQFF.

This clonotype was counted a few times. The V and J genes are TRBV7-8 and TRBJ2-7; 12 nucleotides match TRBD2. After removal of 3 bases from V and 2 bases from J, the junction contained 8 bases not matched to a gene. The length of the CDR3 is 17 residues. Germline V CDR1 and CDR2: SGHVS, FQNEAQ. The CDR3 sequence is CASSLASRTSGTYEQYF. The CDR3 region has the DNA TGTGCCAGCAGCTTGGCCTCAAGGACTAGCGGGACCTACGAGCAGTACTTC.

V and J are TRBV10-2 and TRBJ1-1, with a possible D match to TRBD1 (5 bases). Trimming removed 8 bases from V and 2 bases from J, with 9 bases in between. The germline V gene encodes CDR1 WSHSY and CDR2 SAAADI. This CDR3 spans 12 amino acids. CDR3 residues: CASSGANTEAFF. The CDR3 DNA follows: TGCGCCAGCTCCGGGGCAAACACTGAAGCTTTCTTT.

A few counts support this clonotype. The chain combines TRBV20-1 with TRBJ2-5; TRBD2 is a possible D gene (5 bases). Trimming took 0 bases from V and 1 from J, leaving 27 bases between them. Germline loops: CDR1 DFQATT, CDR2 SNEGSKA (reference sequence). This CDR3 region has 20 residues. The chain's CDR3 is CSARDPTSWATLAFQETQYF. Written as DNA, the CDR3 is TGCAGTGCTAGAGATCCAACATCTTGGGCCACCCTAGCATTCCAAGAGACCCAGTACTTC.

The CDR3 protein is CAISNPPRAGGETQYF. The CDR3 DNA sequence: TGTGCCATCAGTAATCCCCCTCGGGCGGGGGGGGAGACCCAGTACTTC. The chain recombines TRBV10-3 with TRBJ2-5, with 9 bases aligning to TRBD2. Germline V CDR1 and CDR2: ENHRY, SYGVKD. Trimming at V came to 5 bases and at J to 5 bases, leaving 12 bases not matched to a gene. The CDR3 sequence is 16 residues long.

The chain has TRBV5-1 and TRBJ2-1; D is possibly TRBD1 or TRBD2 (6 bases each). The CDR3 is 15 amino acids. Germline assignment: CDR1 SGHRS and CDR2 YFSETQ. V shed 4 bases and J shed 6 bases, with 17 bases lying between them. The CDR3 region is CASSPLRGVGNEQFF. CDR3 sequence (DNA): TGCGCCAGCAGCCCCTTGAGGGGGGTGGGCAATGAGCAGTTCTTC.

V is TRBV20-1 and J is TRBJ2-1, with 7 bases that match TRBD2. After removal of 1 base from V and 10 bases from J, the junction contained 7 bases not matched to a gene. This CDR3 has 13 residues. In germline, CDR1 is DFQATT, CDR2 SNEGSKA (reference sequence). The CDR3: CSARANSGEEQFF. Here the CDR3 DNA reads TGCAGTGCTAGAGCGAACAGCGGGGAGGAGCAGTTCTTC.

This sequence joins TRBV15 and TRBJ1-2, with D possibly matching TRBD1 (5 bases). The V and J ends lost 5 bases and 2 bases respectively, with 21 bases between them. Germline V gene sequence: CDR1 LNHNV, CDR2 YYDKDF (reference sequence). The CDR3 spans 17 residues. The CDR3 loop is CATSPRFGAGSNYGYTF. The CDR3, as DNA: TGTGCCACCAGCCCGAGGTTCGGGGCAGGGTCAAACTATGGCTACACCTTC.

In its sample, this clonotype was seen a few times. V and J are TRBV29-1 and TRBJ2-5; D is undetermined. V shed 2 bases and J shed 5 bases, with 9 bases lying between them. CDR1 and CDR2 (germline): SQVTM, ANQGSEA. This CDR3 contains 12 residues. The CDR3 nucleotides are TGCAGCGTTGAAAGTCTGGGTGAGACCCAGTACTTC. Its protein is CSVESLGETQYF. Full variable domain (rest looked up from reference TRBV29-1 and TRBJ2-5): SAVISQKPSRDICQRGTSLTIQCQVDSQVTMMFWYRQQPGQSLTLIATANQGSEATYESGFVIDKFPISRPNLTFSTLTVSNMSPEDSSIYLCSVESLGETQYFGPGTRLLVL.

The chain is built from TRBV28 and TRBJ2-1; 7 bases are a match to TRBD1. V lost 1 base to trimming and J lost 1 base; unmatched junction nucleotides: 7. The CDR3 length is 17 residues. Germline CDR1 MDHEN, CDR2 SYDVKM. CDR3 sequence reads: CASSLSSTGPSYNEQFF. Written as DNA, the CDR3 is TGTGCCAGCAGTTTATCCTCGACAGGGCCGTCCTACAATGAGCAGTTCTTC.

The rearrangement uses TRBV20-1 and TRBJ2-3, with 8 bases fitting TRBD2. Germline values: CDR1 DFQATT, CDR2 SNEGSKA (reference sequence). Germline trimming cut 4 bases from V and 4 bases from J; bases unmatched to any gene: 7. The CDR3 length is 14 residues. The CDR3 region is CSANEASGPDTQYF. Here the CDR3 DNA reads TGCAGTGCTAATGAGGCTAGCGGGCCAGATACGCAGTATTTT.

The rearrangement uses TRBV6-5 and TRBJ1-2; 10 positions agree with TRBD1. The V segment lost 0 bases and the J segment 12 bases; nucleotides outside the gene matches: 10. Germline V gene sequence: CDR1 MNHEY, CDR2 SVGAGI. This CDR3 has 15 amino acids. Here the CDR3 reads CASSYSAGTGVGHTF. CDR3 sequence (DNA): TGTGCCAGCAGTTACTCTGCCGGGACAGGGGTCGGCCACACCTTC.